This entry describes one T cell receptor (beta chain). Its antigen is not known. This CDR3 has 13 residues. V was shortened by 0 bases and J by 4 bases, with 7 bases between the two germline ends. Germline V gene data show CDR1 as SGHDT and CDR2 as YYEEEE. This entry is derived from a study of cytomegalovirus exposure and HLA in healthy donors. Primers included in the PCR were 60 Vbeta and 13 Jbeta primers. In the study's own analysis: Later work found tens of millions of unique TCR beta chains, with roughly 11 million shared. Sequenced by immunoSEQ multiplex PCR; TCRdb stores in-frame clones only, minus some. V, J and clone size reflect that table, while D and trimming were determined from the DNA. The profile shows about 130,000 clones, about three quarters of them singletons. Study-wide findings and caveats: Cytomegalovirus-associated status was assigned to fewer than 200 TCR beta chains. Prior analysis indicated that the majority of TCR beta V segments exhibited productivity approximately 90% or approximately 30% of the time. Highly shared sequence variants in one cluster were likely a sequencing artifact.

This clonotype was obtained from a man aged 50 to 60 in good health and CMV-seronegative. The source material was PBMCs. This sequence joins TRBV5-6 and TRBJ2-5, with a tentative D call TRBD1 (5 bases). CDR3: CASSLGRGETQYF. CDR3 bases: TGTGCCAGCAGCTTGGGTAGGGGAGAGACCCAGTACTTC.